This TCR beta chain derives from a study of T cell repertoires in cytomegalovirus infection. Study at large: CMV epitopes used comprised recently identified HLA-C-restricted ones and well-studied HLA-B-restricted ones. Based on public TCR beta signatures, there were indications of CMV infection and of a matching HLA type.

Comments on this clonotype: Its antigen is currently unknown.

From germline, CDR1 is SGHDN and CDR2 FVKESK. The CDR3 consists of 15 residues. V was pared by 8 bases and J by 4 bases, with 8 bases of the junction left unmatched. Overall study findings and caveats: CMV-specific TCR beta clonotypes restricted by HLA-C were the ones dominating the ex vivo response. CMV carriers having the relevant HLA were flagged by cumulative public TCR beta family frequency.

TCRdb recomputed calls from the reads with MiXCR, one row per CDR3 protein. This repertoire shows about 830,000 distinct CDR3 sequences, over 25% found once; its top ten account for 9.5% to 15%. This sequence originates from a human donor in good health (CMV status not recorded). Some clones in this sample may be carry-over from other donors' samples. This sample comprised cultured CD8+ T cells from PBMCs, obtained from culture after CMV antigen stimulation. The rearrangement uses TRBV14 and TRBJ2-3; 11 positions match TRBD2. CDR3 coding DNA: TGTGCCAGCGCATTGACTAGCGGGGTCTCAGATACGCAGTATTTT. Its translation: CASALTSGVSDTQYF.